This T cell receptor (beta chain) was recovered during a study of blood T cell repertoires in COVID-19. Across the whole study: Spain, Italy and the United States supplied samples that represented acute and convalescent COVID-19.

The CDR3 is 15 residues long. J gave up 8 bases and V 1 base, and 6 bases lay outside the gene matches. Germline V CDR1 and CDR2: SGHNT, YENEEA. Assay: immunoSEQ multiplex PCR; the TCRdb copy retains only in-frame clones and omits some. The profile covers more than 200,000 clones, with about nine tenths appearing a single time and 4.5% to 7.5% taken by the ten largest. Input material: peripheral blood. The source is a man at least 80 years old with acute or convalescent COVID-19. The V call is TRBV11-3, the J call TRBJ1-4; 8 bases match TRBD1. CDR3 in DNA: TGTGCCAGCAGCTTAGGGACAGGGCTCGGGGAAAAACTGTTTTTT. Its translation is CASSLGTGLGEKLFF.